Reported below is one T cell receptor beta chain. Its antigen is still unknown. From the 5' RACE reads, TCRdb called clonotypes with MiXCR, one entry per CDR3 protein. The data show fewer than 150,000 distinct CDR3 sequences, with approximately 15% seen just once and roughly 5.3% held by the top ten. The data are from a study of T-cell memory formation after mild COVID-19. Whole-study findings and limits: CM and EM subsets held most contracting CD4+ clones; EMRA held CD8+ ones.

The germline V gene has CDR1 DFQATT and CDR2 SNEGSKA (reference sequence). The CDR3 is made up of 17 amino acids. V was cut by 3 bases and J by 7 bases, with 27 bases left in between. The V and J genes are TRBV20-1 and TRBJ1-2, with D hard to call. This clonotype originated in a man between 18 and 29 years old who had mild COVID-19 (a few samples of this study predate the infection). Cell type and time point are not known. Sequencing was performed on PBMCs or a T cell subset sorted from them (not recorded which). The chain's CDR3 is CSARSLPARRTRSGYTF. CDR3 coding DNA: TGCAGTGCTAGGAGCTTACCCGCTCGAAGGACCCGGTCTGGCTACACCTTC.